Below are 16 T cell receptor beta chains sequenced from a single sample in a study of T cells after yellow fever vaccination. One entry per CDR3 protein, called by TCRdb with MiXCR from the 5' RACE reads. Of 50,000 to 75,000 distinct CDR3 sequences in the sample, around 6.2% were seen once. The material was PBMCs, either bulk or a sorted T-cell subset (CD4+, CD8+, memory, or dextramer-sorted; not recorded which), obtained on the day of the yellow fever booster vaccination. These receptors were obtained from a man younger than 35 who received the YFV17D yellow fever vaccine.

The sample holds a few counts of this clonotype. This chain joins TRBV11-3 and TRBJ2-2; D is undetermined. Trimming took 6 bases from V and 2 from J, leaving 4 bases between them. The germline V gene encodes CDR1 SGHNT and CDR2 YENEEA. The CDR3 extends over 12 amino acids. Here the CDR3 DNA reads TGTGCCAGCAGGGACAACACCGGGGAGCTGTTTTTT. This codes for CASRDNTGELFF.

This clonotype was counted many times. V usage is TRBV20-1 and J usage is TRBJ1-6; D may be TRBD1 (5 bases). CDR1 and CDR2 from the germline V gene are DFQATT and SNEGSKA (reference sequence). Trimming removed 5 bases from V and 0 bases from J, with 14 bases in between. This CDR3 spans 16 amino acids. The CDR3 sequence is CSAQGPRDSYNSPLHF. The DNA for the CDR3 is TGCAGTGCTCAGGGACCCAGAGACTCCTATAATTCACCCCTCCACTTT.

This clonotype was detected ten times or more. The chain carries TRBV29-1 and TRBJ2-2; TRBD1 agrees at 7 bases. V gave up 7 bases and J gave up 4 bases; unmatched junction bases: 9. The CDR3 totals 14 residues. Germline V gene data show CDR1 as SQVTM and CDR2 as ANQGSEA. The chain's CDR3 is CSAVGTVATGELFF. CDR3 nucleotide sequence: TGCAGCGCCGTCGGGACAGTGGCCACCGGGGAGCTGTTTTTT.

This clonotype was seen repeatedly, ten times or more. The genes are TRBV2 and TRBJ1-1; 9 positions match TRBD1. There are 13 residues in the CDR3. V trimming: 9 bases; J trimming: 12 bases; junction bases outside the gene matches: 14. Germline V lookup: CDR1 SNHLY, CDR2 FYNNEI. The CDR3 loop reads CASSGQGRRGSFF. The CDR3 DNA reads TGTGCCAGTTCGGGACAGGGTCGGAGGGGGTCTTTCTTT.

This clonotype appeared many times. The chain is built from TRBV12-3 or TRBV12-4 and TRBJ1-1; 7 bases agree with TRBD1. This CDR3 spans 15 amino acids. The V and J ends lost 4 bases and 6 bases, in that order; junction bases with no gene match: 11. The CDR3 reads CASSSPAGGIAEAFF. The CDR3 nucleotides read TGTGCCAGCAGTTCCCCTGCAGGGGGAATCGCTGAAGCTTTCTTT.

This clonotype has more than one count but fewer than ten. The chain employs TRBV9 and TRBJ1-5; 12 bases agree with TRBD1. The ends lost 4 bases at V and 6 bases at J; junction bases unmatched: 8. The CDR3 runs 16 residues. Germline CDR1 SGDLS, CDR2 YYNGEE. CDR3 residues: CASSRTGTGGPQPQHF. CDR3 coding DNA: TGTGCCAGCAGCCGGACCGGGACAGGGGGCCCTCAGCCCCAGCATTTT.

The chain has TRBV11-2 and TRBJ2-2, with 10 positions matching TRBD1. Germline assignment: CDR1 SGHAT and CDR2 FQNNGV. Trimming at V came to 1 base and at J to 4 bases, leaving 6 bases not matched to a gene. CDR3 length equals 17 residues. This CDR3 is CASSLADRGLVTGELFF. In nucleotides, the CDR3 is TGTGCCAGCAGCTTAGCCGACAGGGGGCTGGTCACCGGGGAGCTGTTTTTT.

Many counts were recorded for this clonotype. The chain couples TRBV2 to TRBJ2-7; TRBD1 or TRBD2 may be the D gene (7 bases each). From germline, CDR1 is SNHLY and CDR2 FYNNEI. V lost 2 bases and J lost 0, with 32 bases in between. This CDR3 is built from 22 residues. DNA of the CDR3: TGTGCCAGCAGTGAAATTCCCTTGGGGACAGACCTAAGCGGGGTCAGCTCCTACGAGCAGTACTTC. It is translated as CASSEIPLGTDLSGVSSYEQYF.

Many counts were recorded for this clonotype. The chain couples TRBV10-3 to TRBJ2-2, with TRBD1 as a possible D gene (7 bases). Germline lookup yields CDR1 ENHRY and CDR2 SYGVKD. This CDR3 contains 15 residues. With 7 bases removed from V and 6 bases from J, the gap between germline ends came to 18 bases. CDR3 DNA: TGTGCCATCAATGGAGGGGGCGGATTGGCCGGGGAGCTGTTTTTT. Residues: CAINGGGGLAGELFF.

This clonotype has ten or more counts. V usage is TRBV30 and J usage is TRBJ2-7, with D unclear. The length of the CDR3 is 12 residues. Trimming stripped 2 bases from V and 2 bases from J, with 7 bases between. The V gene's germline CDR1 is GTSNPN and CDR2 SVGIG (reference sequence). DNA for the CDR3: TGTGCCTGGAGTAGAACCCCCTACGAGCAGTACTTC. Amino acid sequence: CAWSRTPYEQYF.

The chain carries TRBV7-8 and TRBJ2-2; 12 bases are a match to TRBD1. The CDR3 totals 19 residues. The V gene's germline CDR1 is SGHVS and CDR2 FQNEAQ. Trimming took 3 bases from V and 0 from J; bases not matched to a gene: 8. The CDR3 loop is CASSFPGQGAFANTGELFF. CDR3 in DNA: TGTGCCAGCAGCTTTCCGGGACAGGGGGCTTTCGCGAACACCGGGGAGCTGTTTTTT. Looking up the rest from reference TRBV7-8 and TRBJ2-2 gives the full variable domain: GAGVSQSPRYKVAKRGQDVALRCDPISGHVSLFWYQQALGQGPEFLTYFQNEAQLDKSGLPSDRFFAERPEGSVSTLKIQRTQQEDSAVYLCASSFPGQGAFANTGELFFGEGSRLTVL.

This clonotype was counted only a few times. This chain uses TRBV5-1 with TRBJ2-2; no definite D call. V was trimmed by 0 bases and J by 7 bases, leaving 13 bases between them. Germline V gene data show CDR1 as SGHRS and CDR2 as YFSETQ. CDR3 size: 15 residues. The CDR3 spells CASSLEERFGGELFF. DNA for the CDR3: TGCGCCAGCAGCTTGGAGGAAAGGTTCGGCGGGGAGCTGTTTTTT.

The chain is built from TRBV9 and TRBJ2-1; D uncertain. Per the germline V gene, CDR1 is SGDLS and CDR2 is YYNGEE. Trimming pared 3 bases from V and 0 bases from J, leaving 16 bases between. CDR3 size: 17 residues. The CDR3 loop is CASSDPDGRSSYNEQFF. CDR3 nucleotide sequence: TGTGCCAGCAGCGACCCTGACGGTCGGAGCTCCTACAATGAGCAGTTCTTC.

The chain couples TRBV6-6 to TRBJ1-4, with TRBD1 matching 9 bases. V lost 2 bases, J lost 3 bases, and 4 bases stayed unmatched. Per the germline V gene, CDR1 is MNHNY and CDR2 is SVGAGI (reference sequence). This CDR3 region has 16 residues. CDR3 in amino acids: CASSYATGGPNEKLFF. In DNA form, the CDR3 reads TGTGCCAGCAGTTACGCGACAGGGGGACCTAATGAAAAACTGTTTTTT.

This clonotype was seen a handful of times. V is TRBV4-2 and J is TRBJ2-5, with 13 bases identical to TRBD2. This CDR3 is built from 15 residues. Germline lookup yields CDR1 LGHNA and CDR2 YNFKEQ. Unmatched junction bases numbered 4, after V lost 4 bases and J lost 5 bases. As DNA, the CDR3 is TGTGCCAGCAGCCCAGGACTAGCGGGGGTTGAGACCCAGTACTTC. Translating it yields CASSPGLAGVETQYF.

This clonotype was counted many times. CDR3 nucleotide sequence: TGTGCCACGAAGATCGGGGGAGAGCAGTTCTTC. This codes for CATKIGGEQFF. This chain connects TRBV12-3 or TRBV12-4 to TRBJ2-1; perhaps TRBD2 as D (6 bases). This CDR3 contains 11 residues. The germline V and J ends were trimmed by 10 bases and 10 bases, with 14 bases remaining between them.